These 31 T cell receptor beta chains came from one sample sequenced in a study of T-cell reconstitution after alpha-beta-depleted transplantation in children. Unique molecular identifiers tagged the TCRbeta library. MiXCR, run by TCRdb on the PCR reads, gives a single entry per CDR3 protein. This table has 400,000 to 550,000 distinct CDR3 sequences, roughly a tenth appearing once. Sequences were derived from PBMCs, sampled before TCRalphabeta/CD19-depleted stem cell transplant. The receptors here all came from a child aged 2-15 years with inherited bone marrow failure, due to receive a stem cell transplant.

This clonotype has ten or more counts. CDR3 in DNA: TGTGCCAGCAGCCAACAGTACAATGAGCAGTTCTTC. This codes for CASSQQYNEQFF. The rearrangement joins TRBV3-1 to TRBJ2-1; the D is unclear. The CDR3 runs 12 residues. V lost 2 bases and J lost 4, with 3 bases in between. Germline loops: CDR1 LGHDT, CDR2 YNNKEL (reference sequence).

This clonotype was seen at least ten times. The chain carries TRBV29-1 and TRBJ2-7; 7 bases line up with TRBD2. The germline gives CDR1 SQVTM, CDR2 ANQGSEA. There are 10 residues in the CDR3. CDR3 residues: CTTGGYEQYF. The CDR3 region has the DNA TGCACTACGGGAGGCTACGAGCAGTACTTC.

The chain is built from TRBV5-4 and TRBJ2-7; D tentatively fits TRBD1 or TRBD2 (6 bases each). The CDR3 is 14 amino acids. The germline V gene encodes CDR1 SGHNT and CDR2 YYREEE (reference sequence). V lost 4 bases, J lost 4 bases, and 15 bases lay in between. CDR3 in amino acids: CASSRAWGAYEQYF. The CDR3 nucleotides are TGTGCCAGCAGCCGAGCCTGGGGGGCTTACGAGCAGTACTTC. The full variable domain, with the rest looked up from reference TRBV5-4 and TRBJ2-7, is ETGVTQSPTHLIKTRGQQVTLRCSSQSGHNTVSWYQQALGQGPQFIFQYYREEENGRGNFPPRFSGLQFPNYSSELNVNALELDDSALYLCASSRAWGAYEQYFGPGTRLTVT.

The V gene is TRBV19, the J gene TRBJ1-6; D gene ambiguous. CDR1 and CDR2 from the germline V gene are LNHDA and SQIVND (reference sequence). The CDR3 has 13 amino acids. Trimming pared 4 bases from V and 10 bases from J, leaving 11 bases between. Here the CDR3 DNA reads TGTGCCAGTAGTACAGGTCTGAGCTCACCCCTCCACTTT. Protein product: CASSTGLSSPLHF.

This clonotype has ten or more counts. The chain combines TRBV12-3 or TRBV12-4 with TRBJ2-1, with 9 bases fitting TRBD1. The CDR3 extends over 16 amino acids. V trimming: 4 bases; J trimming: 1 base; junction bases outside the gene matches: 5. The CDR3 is CASSSYGTGSYNEQFF. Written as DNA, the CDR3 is TGTGCCAGCAGTTCATACGGGACAGGGTCCTACAATGAGCAGTTCTTC.

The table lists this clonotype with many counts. CDR3 sequence (DNA): TGCAGTGCTAGAGTGCAGGGAGCAGAGACCCAGTACTTC. Amino acids: CSARVQGAETQYF. The chain has TRBV20-1 and TRBJ2-5; D may match TRBD1 or TRBD2 (5 bases each). The CDR3 extends over 13 amino acids. The germline V gene encodes CDR1 DFQATT and CDR2 SNEGSKA (reference sequence). V was clipped by 1 base and J by 4 bases, with 10 bases between them.

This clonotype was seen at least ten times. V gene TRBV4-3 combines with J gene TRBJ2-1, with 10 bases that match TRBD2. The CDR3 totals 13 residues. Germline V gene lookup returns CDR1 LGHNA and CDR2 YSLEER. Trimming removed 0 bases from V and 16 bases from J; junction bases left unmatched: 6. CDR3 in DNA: TGCGCCAGCAGCCAAGATAGCGGGAGGCACCTCTTCTTC. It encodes CASSQDSGRHLFF.

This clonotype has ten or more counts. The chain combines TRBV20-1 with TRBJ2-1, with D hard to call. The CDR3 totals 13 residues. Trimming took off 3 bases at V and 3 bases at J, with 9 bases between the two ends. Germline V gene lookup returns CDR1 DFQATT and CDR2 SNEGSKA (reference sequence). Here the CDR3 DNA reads TGCAGTGCTAGCACCCCGGACTACAATGAGCAGTTCTTC. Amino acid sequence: CSASTPDYNEQFF.

CDR3 sequence (DNA): TGTGCCACCTCTGACAGCTTCACAGATACGCAGTATTTT. It specifies CATSDSFTDTQYF. The chain has TRBV19 and TRBJ2-3; weak D call: TRBD1 (5 bases). CDR3 length: 13 residues. Trimming removed 10 bases from V and 2 bases from J, with 13 bases in between. Germline CDR1 and CDR2: LNHDA and SQIVND (reference sequence).

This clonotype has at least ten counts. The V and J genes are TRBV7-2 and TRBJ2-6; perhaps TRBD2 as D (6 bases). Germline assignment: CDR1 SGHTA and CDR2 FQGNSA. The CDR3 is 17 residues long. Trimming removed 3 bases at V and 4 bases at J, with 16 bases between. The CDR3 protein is CASSLRIAVAGANVLTF. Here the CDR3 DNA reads TGTGCCAGCAGCTTGAGAATAGCGGTAGCCGGGGCCAACGTCCTGACTTTC. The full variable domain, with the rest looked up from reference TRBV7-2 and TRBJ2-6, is GAGVSQSPSNKVTEKGKDVELRCDPISGHTALYWYRQSLGQGLEFLIYFQGNSAPDKSGLPSDRFSAERTGGSVSTLTIQRTQQEDSAVYLCASSLRIAVAGANVLTFGAGSRLTVL.

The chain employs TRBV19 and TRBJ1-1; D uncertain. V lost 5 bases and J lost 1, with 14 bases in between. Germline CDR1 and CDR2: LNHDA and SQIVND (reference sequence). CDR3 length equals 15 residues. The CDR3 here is CASSSRTDTNTEAFF. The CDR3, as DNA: TGTGCCAGTAGTTCCCGGACGGATACGAACACTGAAGCTTTCTTT.

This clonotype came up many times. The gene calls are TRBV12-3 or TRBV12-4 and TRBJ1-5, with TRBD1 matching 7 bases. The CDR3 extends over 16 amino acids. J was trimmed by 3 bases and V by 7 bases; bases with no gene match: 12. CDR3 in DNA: TGTGCCAGCACGGGGGCAGGGGGAACCCTCAATCAGCCCCAGCATTTT. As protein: CASTGAGGTLNQPQHF.

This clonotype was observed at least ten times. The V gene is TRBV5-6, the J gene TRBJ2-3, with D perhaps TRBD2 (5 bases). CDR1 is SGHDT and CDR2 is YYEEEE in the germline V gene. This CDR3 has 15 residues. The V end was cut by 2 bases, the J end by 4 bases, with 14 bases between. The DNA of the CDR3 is TGTGCCAGCAGCTTCGGATTAGCGAGGTCAGATACGCAGTATTTT. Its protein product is CASSFGLARSDTQYF. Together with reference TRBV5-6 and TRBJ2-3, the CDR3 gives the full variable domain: DAGVTQSPTHLIKTRGQQVTLRCSPKSGHDTVSWYQQALGQGPQFIFQYYEEEERQRGNFPDRFSGHQFPNYSSELNVNALLLGDSALYLCASSFGLARSDTQYFGPGTRLTVL.

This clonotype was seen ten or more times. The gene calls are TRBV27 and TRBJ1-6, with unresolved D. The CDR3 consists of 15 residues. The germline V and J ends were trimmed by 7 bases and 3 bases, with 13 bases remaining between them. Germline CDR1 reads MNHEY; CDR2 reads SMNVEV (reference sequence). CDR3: CASTANRGYNSPLHF. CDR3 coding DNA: TGTGCCAGCACGGCCAACCGGGGCTATAATTCACCCCTCCACTTT.

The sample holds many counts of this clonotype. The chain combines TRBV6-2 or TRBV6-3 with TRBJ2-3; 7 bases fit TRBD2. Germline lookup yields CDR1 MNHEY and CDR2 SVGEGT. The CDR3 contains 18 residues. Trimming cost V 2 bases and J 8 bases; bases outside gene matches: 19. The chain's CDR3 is CASSYLREFSGTEGTQYF. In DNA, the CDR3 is TGTGCCAGCAGTTACCTCAGAGAGTTCAGCGGGACTGAGGGTACGCAGTATTTT.

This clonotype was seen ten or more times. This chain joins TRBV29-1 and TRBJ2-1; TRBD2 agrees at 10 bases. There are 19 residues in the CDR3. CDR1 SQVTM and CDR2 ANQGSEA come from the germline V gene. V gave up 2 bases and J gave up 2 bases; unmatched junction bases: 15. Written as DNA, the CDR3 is TGCAGCGTTGAAAGTAGGAGAAGCGGGAGGGCCATGCCCTACAATGAGCAGTTCTTC. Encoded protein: CSVESRRSGRAMPYNEQFF.

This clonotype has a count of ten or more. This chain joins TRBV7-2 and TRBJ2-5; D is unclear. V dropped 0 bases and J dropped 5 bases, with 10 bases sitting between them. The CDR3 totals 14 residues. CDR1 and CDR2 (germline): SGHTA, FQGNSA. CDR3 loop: CASSLARASETQYF. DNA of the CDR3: TGTGCCAGCAGCTTAGCGCGTGCTTCGGAGACCCAGTACTTC.

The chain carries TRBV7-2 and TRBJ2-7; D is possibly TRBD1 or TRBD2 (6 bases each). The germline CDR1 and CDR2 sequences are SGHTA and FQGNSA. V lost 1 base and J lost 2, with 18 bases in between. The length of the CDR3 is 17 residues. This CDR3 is CASSLVPGDFRTYEQYF. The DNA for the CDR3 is TGTGCCAGCAGCTTAGTCCCAGGGGACTTTCGCACCTACGAGCAGTACTTC.

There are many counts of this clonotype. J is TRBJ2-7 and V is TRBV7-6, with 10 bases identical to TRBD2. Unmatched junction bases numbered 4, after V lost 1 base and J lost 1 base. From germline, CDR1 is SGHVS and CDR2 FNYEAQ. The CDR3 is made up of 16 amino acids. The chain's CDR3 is CASSLVEREGSYEQYF. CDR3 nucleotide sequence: TGTGCCAGCAGCTTAGTTGAGCGGGAGGGATCCTACGAGCAGTACTTC.

CDR3 nucleotide sequence: TGTGCCAGCAGCCCTGGACTAGCGGAGGGATACGAGCAGTACTTC. It specifies CASSPGLAEGYEQYF. The genes are TRBV7-2 and TRBJ2-7, with 10 bases identical to TRBD2. Germline CDR1 SGHTA, CDR2 FQGNSA. There are 15 residues in the CDR3. With V trimmed by 5 bases and J by 4 bases, 8 bases remained unmatched.

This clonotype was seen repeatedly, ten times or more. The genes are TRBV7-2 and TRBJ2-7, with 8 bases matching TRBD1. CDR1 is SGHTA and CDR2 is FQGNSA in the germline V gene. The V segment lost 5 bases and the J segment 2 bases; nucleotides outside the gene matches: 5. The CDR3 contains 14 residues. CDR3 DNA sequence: TGTGCCAGCAGCCAGGACAGGGTAGCCTACGAGCAGTACTTC. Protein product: CASSQDRVAYEQYF.

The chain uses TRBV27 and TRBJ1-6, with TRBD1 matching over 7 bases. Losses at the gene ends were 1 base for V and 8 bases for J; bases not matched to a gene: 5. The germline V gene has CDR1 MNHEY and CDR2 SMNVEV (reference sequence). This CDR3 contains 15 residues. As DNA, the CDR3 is TGTGCCAGCAGTTTATTTGGGACAGTGGATTCACCCCTCCACTTT. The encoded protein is CASSLFGTVDSPLHF.

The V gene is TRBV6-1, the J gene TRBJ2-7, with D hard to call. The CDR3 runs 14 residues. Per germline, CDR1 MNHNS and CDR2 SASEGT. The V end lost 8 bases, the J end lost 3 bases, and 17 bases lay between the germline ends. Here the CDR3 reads CASARAFQDYEQYF. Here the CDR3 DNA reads TGTGCCAGCGCAAGGGCTTTCCAAGACTACGAGCAGTACTTC.

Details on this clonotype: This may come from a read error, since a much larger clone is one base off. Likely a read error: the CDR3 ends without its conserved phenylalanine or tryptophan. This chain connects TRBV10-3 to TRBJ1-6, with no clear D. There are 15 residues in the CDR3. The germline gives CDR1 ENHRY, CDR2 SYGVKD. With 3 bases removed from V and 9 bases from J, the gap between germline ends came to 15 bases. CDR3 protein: CAISDPGRGGSPLHS. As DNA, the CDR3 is TGTGCCATCAGTGACCCCGGCCGGGGTGGTTCACCCCTCCACTCT.

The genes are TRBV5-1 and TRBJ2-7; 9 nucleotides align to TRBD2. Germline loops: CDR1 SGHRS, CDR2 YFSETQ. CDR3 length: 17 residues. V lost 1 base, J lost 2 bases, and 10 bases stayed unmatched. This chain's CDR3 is CASSLTEGSGSPYEQYF. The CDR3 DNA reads TGCGCCAGCAGCTTGACGGAGGGTAGCGGGAGTCCCTACGAGCAGTACTTC. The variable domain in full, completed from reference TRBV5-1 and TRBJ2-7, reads KAGVTQTPRYLIKTRGQQVTLSCSPISGHRSVSWYQQTPGQGLQFLFEYFSETQRNKGNFPGRFSGRQFSNSRSEMNVSTLELGDSALYLCASSLTEGSGSPYEQYFGPGTRLTVT.

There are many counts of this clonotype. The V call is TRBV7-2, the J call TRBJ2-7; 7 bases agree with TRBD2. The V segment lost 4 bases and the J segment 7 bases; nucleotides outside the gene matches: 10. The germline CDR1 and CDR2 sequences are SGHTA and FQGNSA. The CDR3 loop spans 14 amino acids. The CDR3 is CASSSSALGGEQYF. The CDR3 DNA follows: TGTGCCAGCAGCTCCTCAGCCCTGGGGGGGGAGCAGTACTTC.

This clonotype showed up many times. The CDR3 DNA sequence: TGTGCCAGCAGCTTAGGATGGGGGGCGGCCTACAATGAGCAGTTCTTC. Translated, it gives CASSLGWGAAYNEQFF. V and J are TRBV7-9 and TRBJ2-1; D assignment may be TRBD1 or TRBD2 (6 bases each). From germline, CDR1 is SEHNR and CDR2 FQNEAQ (reference sequence). The CDR3 extends over 16 amino acids. V lost 1 base and J lost 2, with 12 bases in between.

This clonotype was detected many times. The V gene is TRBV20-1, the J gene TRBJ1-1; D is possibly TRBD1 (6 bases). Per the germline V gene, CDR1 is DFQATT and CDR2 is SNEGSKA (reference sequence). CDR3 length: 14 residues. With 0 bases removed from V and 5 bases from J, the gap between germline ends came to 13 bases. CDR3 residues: CSAREDRGVTEAFF. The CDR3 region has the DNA TGCAGTGCTAGAGAGGACAGAGGCGTAACTGAAGCTTTCTTT.

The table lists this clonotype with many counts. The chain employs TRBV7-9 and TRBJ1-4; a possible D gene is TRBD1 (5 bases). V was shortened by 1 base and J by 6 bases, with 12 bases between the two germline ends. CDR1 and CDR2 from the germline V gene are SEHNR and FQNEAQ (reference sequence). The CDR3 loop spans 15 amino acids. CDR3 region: CASSLGLVTDEKLFF. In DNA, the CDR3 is TGTGCCAGCAGCTTAGGGTTGGTGACAGATGAAAAACTGTTTTTT.

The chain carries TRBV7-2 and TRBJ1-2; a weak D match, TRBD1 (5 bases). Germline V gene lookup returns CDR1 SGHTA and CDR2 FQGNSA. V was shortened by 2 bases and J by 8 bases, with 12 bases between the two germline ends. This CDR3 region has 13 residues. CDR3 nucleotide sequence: TGTGCCAGCAGCTTAAGTGGTCAGGGCGGCTACACCTTC. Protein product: CASSLSGQGGYTF.

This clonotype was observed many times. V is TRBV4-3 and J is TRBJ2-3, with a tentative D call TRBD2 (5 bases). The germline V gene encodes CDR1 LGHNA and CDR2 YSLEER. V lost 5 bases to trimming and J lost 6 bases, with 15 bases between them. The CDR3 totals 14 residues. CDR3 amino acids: CASSSRGEADTQYF. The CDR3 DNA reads TGCGCCAGCAGCTCCCGGGGAGAAGCGGATACGCAGTATTTT.